The source of this TCR beta chain is a study of shared clonotypes between healthy human individuals (dated by TCRdb to 2018 to 2020). Notes on the research overall: The cohort included a few men and a couple of women between 18 and 49 years of age. To estimate repertoire size and how much clonotype sharing occurs between individuals, the study deeply sequenced the blood TCR repertoires of several healthy adults. Each donor's leukapheresis produced roughly between roughly 0.85 and 9.5 billion PBMCs. To increase sequencing depth and limit assay-specific biases, different laboratories used diverse techniques to prepare libraries and sequence TCR repertoires. For each donor, CD4 naive and CD4 memory were each given three plates, CD8 naive was given two plates, and CD8 memory was given one plate.

The CDR3 spans 16 residues, from the cysteine through the phenylalanine. Left in the record is the CDR3 DNA by itself, 48 bases read in frame from the first base. CDR1 and CDR2 (MDHEN, SYDVKM) derive from the germline V gene. Relative to germline, V is 2 bases shorter and J is 2 bases shorter, with 13 bases between their ends. As regards this clone: Its antigen remains unidentified. No base qualities exist here, and no much larger clone lies one base off it. This specimen includes other DNA sequences encoding the same CDR3.

TCR CDR3 regions were amplified from genomic DNA by multiplex PCR using the deep immunoSEQ assay. Genomic DNA extracted from each cell subset was distributed evenly over all wells of several immunoSEQ 96-well plates, and each plate served as one replicate. Each replicate PCR for sorted subsets received 200 ng genomic DNA, equal to tens of thousands of T cell genomes. The purified libraries were quantified using a Qubit 3.0 fluorometer, sized with a Bioanalyzer 2100, and then quantified again using the KAPA Library Quantification kit. A separate single-read 150-cycle Illumina NextSeq 550 flow cell was used to sequence each immunoSEQ 96-well plate. The study's own analysis went as follows. Because only junctional sequences without quality scores were contained in the immunoSEQ output, filtering matching that applied to full-length reads could not be performed. To assign V/J genes and CDR3, sequences were annotated against IMGT germline references using PyIR, a Python wrapper for IgBLAST v1.9. Reads with weak V/J assignments (E-value above 1e-6), missing CDR3, stop codons, out-of-frame junctions, or ambiguous translated residues were removed. V3J clonotypes were defined by identical inferred V gene, J gene, and CDR3 amino acid sequence. Percentage overlap between repertoires was computed as shared unique clonotypes divided by the size of the smaller repertoire. Repertoire richness was assessed with RTK rarefaction, the Chao1 estimator, and Recon v2.1 estimates of unobserved clonotypes. OLGA was used to compute generation probabilities for all TCRbeta clonotypes that the gDNA method yielded from a few donors. The table comes from immuneACCESS by way of TCRdb, which keeps in-frame sequences with V and J called. Part of the clones is missing from these tables; in studies checked, under half for an unresolved V gene and the rest for unknown reasons. The V and J calls and the clone size are those of that table, but D and trimming were determined from the DNA. This sample comprises 2,500,000 or so clones, roughly 92% of them detected only once. The ten largest clones take up 0.37% of the sample.

The donors were healthy, HIV-negative adults with no recently reported acute infections or vaccinations. Only Caucasian adults living in Nashville, Tennessee, USA were represented among the donors. CD4+ T cells were enriched by magnetic negative selection; naive cells were then positively selected on CD45RA, and the negative fraction formed the memory subset. Blood was collected by leukapheresis, and PBMCs were isolated by Ficoll-Histopaque density gradient centrifugation and then cryopreserved in liquid nitrogen vapor phase. Purity and quantity of every magnetically sorted T cell population were checked by analytical flow cytometry. From each sorted fraction, genomic DNA was isolated and quantified by UV absorbance on a Nanodrop 2000c. On the study overall, not on this receptor specifically: Because the study included only a small number of donors, the genetic and exposure-history diversity represented was limited. Based on pairwise subsampling, the degree of clonotype sharing among donors was expected to be affected by sequencing depth. Naive subsets generally had larger estimated clonotype richness than memory subsets did. Approximately 5% of naive CD4, around 3.5% of naive CD8, 2.3% of memory CD4, and 0.4% of memory CD8 clonotypes were shared across several donors. Only blood was sampled, and tissue TCR repertoires likely differ from those in blood. Even with the large sequencing depth, rarefaction of the sorted-subset datasets indicated that sequencing was incomplete. Higher generation probabilities were observed for clonotypes shared by all four sorted-subset donors than for non-shared clonotypes.

The source material was naive CD4+ T cells from PBMCs. The cell subset or site label for this specimen denotes: CD45RA+ positively selected. The V and J genes are TRBV28 and TRBJ1-5, with TRBD1 perhaps the D gene, on 6 matching bases. The receptor's source is a young man in good health. Some clones in this sample may be carry-over from other donors' samples. CDR3 loop: CASSLPLGGGNQPQHF. The DNA reads TGTGCCAGCAGTTTACCACTAGGGGGGGGCAATCAGCCCCAGCATTTT.